A single sample gave rise to the 17 T cell receptor beta chains below, sequenced in a study of T cell repertoires in cytomegalovirus infection. What these receptors recognize is not known. From the reads, TCRdb called clonotypes with MiXCR, one entry per CDR3 protein. The top ten hold roughly 13% of the sample, which has 750,000 to 900,000 distinct CDR3 sequences, almost 30% seen once. Sequenced material: cultured CD8+ T cells from PBMCs, taken from culture after CMV antigen stimulation. These receptors were obtained from a human donor in good health (CMV status not recorded). Some clones in this sample may be carry-over from other donors' samples.

This clonotype appeared a few times. This chain connects TRBV6-1 to TRBJ2-1, with no clear D. This CDR3 comprises 9 residues. V gave up 11 bases and J gave up 6 bases, with 5 bases separating them. The V gene's germline CDR1 is MNHNS and CDR2 SASEGT. The CDR3 spells CAVRNEQFF. The DNA of the CDR3 is TGTGCCGTCCGCAATGAGCAGTTCTTC.

This clonotype was found many times. J is TRBJ1-5 and V is TRBV12-3 or TRBV12-4; D not resolved. This CDR3 spans 14 amino acids. Trimming shortened V by 2 bases and J by 2 bases, and 7 bases separated the two germline ends. The CDR3, as DNA: TGTGCCAGCAGTTTAAGACGGGGCAATCAGCCCCAGCATTTT. Protein: CASSLRRGNQPQHF.

The V call is TRBV5-1, the J call TRBJ2-1; 8 bases fit TRBD2. The CDR3 runs to 16 residues. Germline CDR1 and CDR2: SGHRS and YFSETQ. Trimming cost V 1 base and J 4 bases; bases outside gene matches: 7. CDR3 loop: CASSLSNGGGYNEQFF. The CDR3 coding sequence is TGCGCCAGCAGCTTGTCCAACGGCGGGGGGTACAATGAGCAGTTCTTC. Complete variable domain (other parts from reference TRBV5-1 and TRBJ2-1): KAGVTQTPRYLIKTRGQQVTLSCSPISGHRSVSWYQQTPGQGLQFLFEYFSETQRNKGNFPGRFSGRQFSNSRSEMNVSTLELGDSALYLCASSLSNGGGYNEQFFGPGTRLTVL.

This clonotype was counted between two and nine times. The chain carries TRBV7-8 and TRBJ2-1; 8 nucleotides align to TRBD2. V lost 8 bases to trimming and J lost 4 bases; unmatched junction nucleotides: 10. The CDR3 is 15 amino acids. CDR1 and CDR2 from the germline V gene are SGHVS and FQNEAQ. The CDR3 sequence is CASEFGGANYNEQFF. CDR3 DNA sequence: TGTGCCAGCGAGTTCGGGGGGGCAAATTACAATGAGCAGTTCTTC.

V gene TRBV7-6 combines with J gene TRBJ2-7; unclear D gene. The V gene lost 1 base and the J gene lost 5 bases, with 6 bases spanning the gap. CDR3 length: 12 amino acids. Per germline, CDR1 SGHVS and CDR2 FNYEAQ. The CDR3 region has the DNA TGTGCCAGCAGCTTAGTGAACCACGAGCAGTACTTC. Translating it yields CASSLVNHEQYF.

Worth noting for this clonotype: A much larger clone lies a single base off, so this may be a read error. J is TRBJ1-1 and V is TRBV2; D is ambiguous. From germline, CDR1 is SNHLY and CDR2 FYNNEI. With 6 bases removed from V and 3 bases from J, the gap between germline ends came to 5 bases. This CDR3 spans 11 amino acids. The CDR3 coding sequence is TGTGCCAGCAGCATGTACACTGAAGCTTTCTTT. Translating gives CASSMYTEAFF.

The chain recombines TRBV19 with TRBJ1-2; D ambiguous. CDR1 LNHDA and CDR2 SQIVND come from the germline V gene (reference sequence). This CDR3 has 13 residues. The ends were cut back, 1 base at V and 4 bases at J, with 7 bases in the middle. CDR3 sequence reads: CASSIGSGYGYTF. For the CDR3, the DNA is TGTGCCAGTAGTATAGGGTCCGGCTATGGCTACACCTTC.

The chain employs TRBV27 and TRBJ2-4, with 9 bases that match TRBD2. The J segment lost 4 bases and the V segment lost 7 bases, leaving 2 bases of the junction unmatched. Germline CDR1 and CDR2: MNHEY and SMNVEV (reference sequence). CDR3 length: 13 residues. CDR3 residues: CASKAGGKNIQYF. For the CDR3, the DNA is TGTGCCAGCAAAGCGGGGGGAAAAAACATTCAGTACTTC.

There are a few counts of this clonotype. V usage is TRBV7-9 and J usage is TRBJ2-1, with TRBD1 matching 12 bases. Germline values: CDR1 SEHNR, CDR2 FQNEAQ (reference sequence). The CDR3 is 18 amino acids. Trimming cost V 4 bases and J 9 bases; bases outside gene matches: 16. The CDR3 sequence: CASSSNKLPGQGALEQFF. As DNA, the CDR3 is TGTGCCAGCAGCTCCAACAAACTACCGGGACAGGGGGCGCTTGAGCAGTTCTTC.

This chain links TRBV9 with TRBJ2-5; D might be TRBD1 or TRBD2, each matching 5 bases. Per germline, CDR1 SGDLS and CDR2 YYNGEE. V lost 3 bases to trimming and J lost 4 bases, with 13 bases between them. This CDR3 is built from 14 residues. This CDR3 reads CASSADLRGETQYF. For the CDR3, the DNA is TGTGCCAGCAGCGCGGACCTGAGGGGAGAGACCCAGTACTTC.

The gene calls are TRBV10-3 and TRBJ1-2, with TRBD1 matching 7 bases. Per the germline V gene, CDR1 is ENHRY and CDR2 is SYGVKD. There are 13 residues in the CDR3. V lost 6 bases, J lost 10 bases, and 11 bases stayed unmatched. CDR3 nucleotides: TGTGCCATCAGCGAGGACAGGTGGGGCGACTACACCTTC. Its translation: CAISEDRWGDYTF.

This clonotype was seen more than once but under ten times. The chain is built from TRBV7-2 and TRBJ2-3, with D perhaps matching TRBD1 or TRBD2 (6 bases each). Between the trimmed V and J ends, which lost 4 bases and 6 bases, there was a span of 20 bases. This CDR3 contains 16 residues. Per germline, CDR1 SGHTA and CDR2 FQGNSA. CDR3 sequence (DNA): TGTGCCAGCAGCTGGATACTTTCGGGGGCAGGGGATACGCAGTATTTT. Translating it yields CASSWILSGAGDTQYF.

Only a few counts were recorded for this clonotype. The rearrangement joins TRBV27 to TRBJ1-2; the match to TRBD1 covers 8 bases. The trim removed 5 bases at V and 1 base at J, leaving 12 bases unmatched. The germline V gene has CDR1 MNHEY and CDR2 SMNVEV (reference sequence). The CDR3 loop spans 17 amino acids. CDR3 DNA sequence: TGTGCCAGCAGTCCCACACGGGACAGGCCCAATAACTATGGCTACACCTTC. This codes for CASSPTRDRPNNYGYTF.

This clonotype turned up a few times. V is TRBV4-2 and J is TRBJ1-1, with D possibly matching TRBD1 (5 bases). CDR1 and CDR2 (germline): LGHNA, YNFKEQ. The CDR3 extends over 16 amino acids. The V end lost 2 bases, the J end lost 1 base, and 14 bases lay between the germline ends. CDR3 protein: CASSQNWGGANTEAFF. The DNA for the CDR3 is TGTGCCAGCAGCCAAAATTGGGGAGGGGCGAACACTGAAGCTTTCTTT.

As to this clonotype: An end of the junction does not agree with germline; a read error may underlie this. This sequence joins TRBV10-2 and TRBJ2-2; 12 bases agree with TRBD2. CDR1 and CDR2 (germline): WSHSY, SAAADI. This CDR3 region has 16 residues. The CDR3 DNA reads as TGTGCCAGCAGCTCGGGACTAGCGGGGAACACCGGGGAGCTGTTTTTT. It is translated as CASSSGLAGNTGELFF.

This clonotype turned up a few times. The gene calls are TRBV9 and TRBJ1-2, with 8 nucleotides matching TRBD1. CDR3 size: 16 residues. Per the germline V gene, CDR1 is SGDLS and CDR2 is YYNGEE. J gave up 3 bases and V 0 bases, and 7 bases lay outside the gene matches. CDR3 sequence reads: CASSVEGRGHDYGYTF. The CDR3 DNA reads TGTGCCAGCAGCGTAGAAGGCAGGGGGCATGACTATGGCTACACCTTC. Combining the CDR3 with reference TRBV9 and TRBJ1-2 gives the whole variable domain DSGVTQTPKHLITATGQRVTLRCSPRSGDLSVYWYQQSLDQGLQFLIQYYNGEERAKGNILERFSAQQFPDLHSELNLSSLELGDSALYFCASSVEGRGHDYGYTFGSGTRLTVV.

The gene calls are TRBV6-5 and TRBJ2-2, with D unclear. The CDR3 runs 13 residues. Deletions cut 0 bases from V and 7 bases from J, with 6 bases between. Germline CDR1 is MNHEY and CDR2 is SVGAGI. This CDR3 is CASSYSIGGELFF. The CDR3 bases are TGTGCCAGCAGTTACTCCATTGGCGGGGAGCTGTTTTTT.